These 5 T cell receptor beta chains share one sample of origin, sequenced in a study of human T cells and chemical hapten exposure. This sample's time point: patch test 2, 6 weeks after DPC sensitization. Indicated treatment: therapeutic diphenylcyclopropenone sensitization with weekly scalp DPC. MiXCR, run by TCRdb on the RACE reads, gives a single entry per CDR3 protein. The sample lists over 70,000 distinct CDR3 sequences; roughly 12% were seen once. Sequencing used whole blood, obtained in connection with sensitization to the hapten diphenylcyclopropenone (DPC). These receptor sequences come from a man aged 18 to 29 with alopecia areata. Some clones in this sample may be carry-over from other donors' samples.

This clonotype turned up a few times. V gene TRBV4-1 combines with J gene TRBJ1-3, with 11 positions matching TRBD1. Per the germline V gene, CDR1 is MGHRA and CDR2 is YSYEKL. The CDR3 loop spans 16 amino acids. The junction had 4 bases not matched to a gene; V was cut back by 3 bases and J by 3 bases. In DNA form, the CDR3 reads TGCGCCAGCAGCCAGCCGGGACAGGGGGATGGAAACACCATATATTTT. Translated, it gives CASSQPGQGDGNTIYF.

This clonotype was detected a few times. The chain recombines TRBV28 with TRBJ2-5, with unresolved D. Trimming removed 4 bases at V and 4 bases at J, with 4 bases between. CDR1 is MDHEN, CDR2 SYDVKM, per germline. The CDR3 consists of 11 residues. This CDR3 reads CASSSRETQYF. CDR3 DNA sequence: TGTGCCAGCAGTTCAAGAGAGACCCAGTACTTC.

Many counts were recorded for this clonotype. The chain combines TRBV28 with TRBJ2-1; D is possibly TRBD2 (6 bases). CDR1 is MDHEN and CDR2 is SYDVKM in the germline V gene. V lost 9 bases, J lost 4 bases, and 16 bases lay in between. The CDR3 is 14 amino acids. The CDR3 sequence: CASLPPGTYNEQFF. The CDR3 DNA follows: TGTGCCAGTTTACCTCCAGGGACTTACAATGAGCAGTTCTTC.

As regards this clonotype: This is likely a read error, given that the CDR3 carries no conserved phenylalanine or tryptophan at its end. The genes are TRBV4-2 and TRBJ2-3; 8 nucleotides agree with TRBD2. The CDR3 is made up of 16 amino acids. Germline trimming cut 1 base from V and 4 bases from J; bases unmatched to any gene: 7. Germline CDR1 is LGHNA and CDR2 is YNFKEQ. Here the CDR3 reads CASSQVAAGGADTQYS. The CDR3 DNA reads TGTGCCAGCAGCCAAGTTGCTGCCGGGGGGGCAGATACGCAGTATTCT.

The rearrangement joins TRBV14 to TRBJ1-6; D is unresolved. This CDR3 is built from 15 residues. The germline V and J ends were trimmed by 1 base and 9 bases, with 13 bases remaining between them. Per the germline V gene, CDR1 is SGHDN and CDR2 is FVKESK. Here the CDR3 reads CASSQGLQFSSPLHF. The CDR3 coding sequence is TGTGCCAGCAGCCAAGGACTCCAATTTAGTTCACCCCTCCACTTT.